The present T cell receptor beta chain was sequenced within a study of identifying expanded T cells in peripheral blood. Broader study findings: Across healthy donors, higher total template counts meant significantly greater approximately 2-week count variance.

This clone was seen a single time. Its target is unknown. This table comes from immunoSEQ multiplex PCR, and its TCRdb copy is limited to in-frame clones, with some not included. This table holds about 110,000 clones, more than 85% found once. The CDR3 has 15 amino acids. From germline, CDR1 is LNHNV and CDR2 YYDKDF (reference sequence). V lost 1 base and J lost 0; bases outside the gene matches: 1. J is TRBJ2-3 and V is TRBV15; 7 bases are a match to TRBD1. This TCR was recovered from a person aged 18-70 years in good health. Source material: blood. The CDR3 sequence: CATSRGQGSTDTQYF. DNA for the CDR3: TGTGCCACCAGCAGAGGACAGGGTAGCACAGATACGCAGTATTTT.